Included here is one T cell receptor beta chain sequence, with context. The CDR3 length is 15 residues. V was clipped by 5 bases and J by 5 bases; unmatched bases: 8. Germline CDR1 is LNHDA and CDR2 is SQIVND (reference sequence). Authors' data handling: How many nucleated cells were present was estimated from reference gene primer amplification. Produced via immunoSEQ multiplex PCR; TCRdb's table is partial and in-frame only. Clone size and the V and J calls come from that table; the DNA yielded D and trimming. The table has about 100,000 clones, around four fifths seen once; the top ten hold around an eighth. The sample comes from a study of blood T cell repertoires in COVID-19. Whole-study context: From the United States, Italy and Spain came samples of acute and convalescent COVID-19. The cDNA or gDNA used as material had been derived from T cells, B-cell-depleted T cells, or PBMCs.

The clonotype originates from a man aged 50 to 59 with active or convalescent COVID-19. This sequence joins TRBV19 and TRBJ2-7; 11 bases line up with TRBD2. Specimen: peripheral blood. CDR3 nucleotides: TGTGCCAGTAGTTCAGTAGCGGGAGGGCCTAACGAGCAGTACTTC. It specifies CASSSVAGGPNEQYF.